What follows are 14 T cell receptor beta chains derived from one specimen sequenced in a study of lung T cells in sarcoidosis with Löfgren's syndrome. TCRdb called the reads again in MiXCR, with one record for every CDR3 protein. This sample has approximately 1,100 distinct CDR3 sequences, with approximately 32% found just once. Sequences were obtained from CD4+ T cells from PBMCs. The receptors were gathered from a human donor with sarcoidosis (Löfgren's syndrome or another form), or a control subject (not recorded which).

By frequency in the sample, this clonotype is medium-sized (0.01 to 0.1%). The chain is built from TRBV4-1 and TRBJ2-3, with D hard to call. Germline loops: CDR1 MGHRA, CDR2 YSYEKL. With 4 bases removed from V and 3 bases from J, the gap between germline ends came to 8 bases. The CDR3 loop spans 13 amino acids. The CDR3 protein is CASSPTQTDTQYF. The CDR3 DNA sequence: TGCGCCAGCAGCCCTACACAGACAGATACGCAGTATTTT.

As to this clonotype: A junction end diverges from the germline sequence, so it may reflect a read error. This chain's CDR3 is CASSLGGGTNTGELFF. The DNA of the CDR3 is TGTGCCAGTAGCTTGGGGGGCGGGACGAACACCGGGGAGCTGTTTTTT. This chain joins TRBV5-4 and TRBJ2-2; D tentatively reads TRBD1 or TRBD2 (6 bases each). The CDR3 consists of 16 residues. The germline V gene has CDR1 SGHNT and CDR2 YYREEE (reference sequence).

The CDR3 region has the DNA TGTGCCAGTGGCGGTGAACAGGAGTACGTC. Protein product: CASGGEQEYV. This chain connects TRBV19 to TRBJ2-7; the D gene is possibly TRBD1 (5 bases). The CDR3 extends over 10 amino acids. V shed 8 bases and J shed 11 bases, with 13 bases lying between them. Germline V gene data show CDR1 as LNHDA and CDR2 as SQIVND (reference sequence).

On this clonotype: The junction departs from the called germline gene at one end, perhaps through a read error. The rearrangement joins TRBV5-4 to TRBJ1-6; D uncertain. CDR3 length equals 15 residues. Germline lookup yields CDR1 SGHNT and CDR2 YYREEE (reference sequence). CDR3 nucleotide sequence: TGTGTCAGCTGCTTGGAGAACGGATATAATTCACCCCTCCACTTT. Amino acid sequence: CVSCLENGYNSPLHF.

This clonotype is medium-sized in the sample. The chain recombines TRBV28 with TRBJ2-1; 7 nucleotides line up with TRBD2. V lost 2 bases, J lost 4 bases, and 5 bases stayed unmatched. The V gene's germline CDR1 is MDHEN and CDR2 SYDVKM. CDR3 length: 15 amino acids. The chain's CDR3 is CASSLTGGGYNEQFF. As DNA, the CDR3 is TGTGCCAGCAGTTTAACGGGCGGGGGTTACAATGAGCAGTTCTTC.

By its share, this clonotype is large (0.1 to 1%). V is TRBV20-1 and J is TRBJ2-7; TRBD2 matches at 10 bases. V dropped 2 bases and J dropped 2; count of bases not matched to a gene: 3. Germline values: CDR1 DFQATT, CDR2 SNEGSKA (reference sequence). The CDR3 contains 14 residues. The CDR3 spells CSARILAGAYEQYF. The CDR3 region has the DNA TGCAGTGCTAGAATTCTAGCGGGAGCCTACGAGCAGTACTTC.

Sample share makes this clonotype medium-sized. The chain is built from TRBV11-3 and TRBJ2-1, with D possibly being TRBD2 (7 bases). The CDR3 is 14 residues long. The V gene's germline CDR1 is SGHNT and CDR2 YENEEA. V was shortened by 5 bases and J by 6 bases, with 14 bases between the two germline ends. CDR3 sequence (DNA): TGTGCCAGCAGCACGACCGGGGGGCGCAATGAGCAGTTCTTC. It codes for CASSTTGGRNEQFF.

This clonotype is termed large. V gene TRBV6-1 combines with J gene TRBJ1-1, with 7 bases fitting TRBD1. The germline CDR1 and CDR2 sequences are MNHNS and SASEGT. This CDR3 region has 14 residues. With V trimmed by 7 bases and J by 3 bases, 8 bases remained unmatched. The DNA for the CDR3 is TGTGCCAGCAAATTCAACACAGGGGACACTGAAGCTTTCTTT. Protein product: CASKFNTGDTEAFF.

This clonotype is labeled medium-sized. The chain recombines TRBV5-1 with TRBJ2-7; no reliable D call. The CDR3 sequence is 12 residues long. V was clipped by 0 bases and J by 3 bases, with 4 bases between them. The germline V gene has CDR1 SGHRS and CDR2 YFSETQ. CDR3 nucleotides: TGCGCCAGCAGCTTGGAAGGCTACGAGCAGTACTTC. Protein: CASSLEGYEQYF.

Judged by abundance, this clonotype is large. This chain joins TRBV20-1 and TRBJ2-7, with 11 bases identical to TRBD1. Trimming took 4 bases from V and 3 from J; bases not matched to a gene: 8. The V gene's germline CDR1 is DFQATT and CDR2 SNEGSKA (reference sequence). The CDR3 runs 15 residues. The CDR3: CSAMGKGTGGYEQYF. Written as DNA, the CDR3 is TGCAGTGCTATGGGGAAGGGGACAGGGGGCTACGAGCAGTACTTC.

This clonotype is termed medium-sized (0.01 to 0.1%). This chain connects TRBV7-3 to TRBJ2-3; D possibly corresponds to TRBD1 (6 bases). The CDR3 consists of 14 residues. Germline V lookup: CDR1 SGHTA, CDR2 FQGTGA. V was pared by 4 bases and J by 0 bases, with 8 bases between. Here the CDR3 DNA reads TGTGCCAGCAGCTCGGACAGTAGCACAGATACGCAGTATTTT. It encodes CASSSDSSTDTQYF.

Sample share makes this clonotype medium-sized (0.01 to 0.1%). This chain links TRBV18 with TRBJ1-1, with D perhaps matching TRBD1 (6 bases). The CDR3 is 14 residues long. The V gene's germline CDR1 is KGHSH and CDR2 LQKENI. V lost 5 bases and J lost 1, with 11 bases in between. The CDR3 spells CASSSGGWNTEAFF. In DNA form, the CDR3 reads TGTGCCAGCTCATCCGGGGGCTGGAACACTGAAGCTTTCTTT. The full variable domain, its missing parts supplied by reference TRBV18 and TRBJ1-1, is NAGVMQNPRHLVRRRGQEARLRCSPMKGHSHVYWYRQLPEEGLKFMVYLQKENIIDESGMPKERFSAEFPKEGPSILRIQQVVRGDSAAYFCASSSGGWNTEAFFGQGTRLTVV.

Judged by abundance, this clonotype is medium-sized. DNA for the CDR3: TGTGCCAGCAGTGAAAGGGGAACGGCAGGAACTTCACCCCTCCACTTT. As protein: CASSERGTAGTSPLHF. The chain uses TRBV2 and TRBJ1-6; weak D call: TRBD1 (5 bases). The germline gives CDR1 SNHLY, CDR2 FYNNEI. CDR3 length: 16 residues. V was pared by 2 bases and J by 9 bases, with 17 bases between.

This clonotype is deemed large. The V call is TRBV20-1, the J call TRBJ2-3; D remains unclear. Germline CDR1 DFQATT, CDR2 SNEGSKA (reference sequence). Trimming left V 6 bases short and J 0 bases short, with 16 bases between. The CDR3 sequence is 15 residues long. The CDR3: CSAPPMRLSTDTQYF. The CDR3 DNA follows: TGCAGTGCCCCCCCCATGCGCCTTAGCACAGATACGCAGTATTTT.